This TCR beta chain was observed in a study of cytomegalovirus exposure and HLA in healthy donors. Study findings and constraints: Most TCR sequences proved rare, with some public TCRs found in many donors.

Regarding this clone: Its cognate antigen is unknown.

The PCR employed 60 Vbeta primers together with 13 Jbeta primers. The table came from immunoSEQ multiplex PCR; TCRdb's copy has only in-frame clones and leaves some out. Of some 100,000 clones in the sample, roughly 80% were seen once. The material sequenced was PBMCs. This TCR was sampled from a woman between 45 and 60 years old in good health and CMV-seropositive.

In nucleotides, the CDR3 is TGTGCCAGCAGCCCGTTGGGTATAGCCTGGCGCAATCAGCCCCAGCATTTT. Amino acids: CASSPLGIAWRNQPQHF. J is TRBJ1-5 and V is TRBV7-3; D unclear. Germline loops: CDR1 SGHTA, CDR2 FQGTGA. The CDR3 extends over 17 amino acids. V lost 5 bases and J 2 bases, leaving 19 bases between the germline ends. Looking up the rest from reference TRBV7-3 and TRBJ1-5 gives the full variable domain: GAGVSQTPSNKVTEKGKYVELRCDPISGHTALYWYRQSLGQGPEFLIYFQGTGAADDSGLPNDRFFAVRPEGSVSTLKIQRTERGDSAVYLCASSPLGIAWRNQPQHFGDGTRLSIL.